This T cell receptor (beta chain) was profiled in a study of technical replicates of blood from a few donors. Libraries were prepared by immunoSEQ multiplex PCR; TCRdb keeps only in-frame clonotypes and omits some of them. Among about 88,000 clones listed, 85% to 95% were seen once. Germline V gene data show CDR1 as MRHNA and CDR2 as SNTAGT. V lost 6 bases to trimming and J lost 6 bases; unmatched junction nucleotides: 15. The length of the CDR3 is 16 residues. The chain recombines TRBV6-4 with TRBJ1-2; 8 nucleotides match TRBD1. Specimen: T cells isolated from PBMCs. This TCR derives from a human donor in good health. The CDR3 bases are TGTGCCAGCAGCCCGGACAGGGAATATATCGCTGATGGCTACACCTTC. It yields the protein CASSPDREYIADGYTF.